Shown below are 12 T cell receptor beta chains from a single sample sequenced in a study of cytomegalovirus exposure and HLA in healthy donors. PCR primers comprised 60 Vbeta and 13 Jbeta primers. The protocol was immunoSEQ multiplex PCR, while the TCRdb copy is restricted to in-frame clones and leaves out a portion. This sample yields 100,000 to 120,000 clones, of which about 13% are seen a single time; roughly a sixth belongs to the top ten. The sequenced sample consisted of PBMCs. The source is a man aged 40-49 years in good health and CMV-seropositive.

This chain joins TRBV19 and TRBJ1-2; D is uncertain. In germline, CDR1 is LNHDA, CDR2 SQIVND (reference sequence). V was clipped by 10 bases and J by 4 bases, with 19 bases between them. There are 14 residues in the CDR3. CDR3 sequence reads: CATERTEGLYGYTF. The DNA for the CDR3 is TGTGCCACCGAGAGGACCGAGGGCCTCTATGGCTACACCTTC.

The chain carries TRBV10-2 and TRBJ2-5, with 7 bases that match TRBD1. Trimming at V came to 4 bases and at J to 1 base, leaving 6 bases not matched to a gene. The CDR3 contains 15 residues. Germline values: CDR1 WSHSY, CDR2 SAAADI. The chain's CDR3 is CASSGSTGFQETQYF. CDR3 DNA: TGCGCCAGCAGTGGGTCGACAGGGTTCCAAGAGACCCAGTACTTC.

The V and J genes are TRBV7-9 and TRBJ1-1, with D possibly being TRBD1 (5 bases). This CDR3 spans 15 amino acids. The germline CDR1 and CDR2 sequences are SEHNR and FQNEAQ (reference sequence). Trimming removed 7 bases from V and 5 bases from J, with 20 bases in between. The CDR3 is CASTFLGGGRTEAFF. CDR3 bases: TGTGCCAGCACCTTTCTCGGGGGAGGGCGGACTGAAGCTTTCTTT. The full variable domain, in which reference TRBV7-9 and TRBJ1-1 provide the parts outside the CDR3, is DTGVSQNPRHKITKRGQNVTFRCDPISEHNRLYWYRQTLGQGPEFLTYFQNEAQLEKSRLLSDRFSAERPKGSFSTLEIQRTEQGDSAMYLCASTFLGGGRTEAFFGQGTRLTVV.

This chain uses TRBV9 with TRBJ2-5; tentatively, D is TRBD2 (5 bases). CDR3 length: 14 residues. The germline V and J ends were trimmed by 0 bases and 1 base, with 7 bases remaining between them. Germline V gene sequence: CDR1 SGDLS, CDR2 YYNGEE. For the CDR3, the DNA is TGTGCCAGCAGCGTAGATCTAGCCCAAGAGACCCAGTACTTC. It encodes CASSVDLAQETQYF.

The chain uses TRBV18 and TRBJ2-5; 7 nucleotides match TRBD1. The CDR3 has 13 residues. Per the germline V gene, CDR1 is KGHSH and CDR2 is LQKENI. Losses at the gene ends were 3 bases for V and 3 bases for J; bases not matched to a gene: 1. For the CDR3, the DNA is TGTGCCAGCTCACCGGGGACAGAAGAGACCCAGTACTTC. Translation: CASSPGTEETQYF. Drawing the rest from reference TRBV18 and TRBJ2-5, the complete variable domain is NAGVMQNPRHLVRRRGQEARLRCSPMKGHSHVYWYRQLPEEGLKFMVYLQKENIIDESGMPKERFSAEFPKEGPSILRIQQVVRGDSAAYFCASSPGTEETQYFGPGTRLLVL.

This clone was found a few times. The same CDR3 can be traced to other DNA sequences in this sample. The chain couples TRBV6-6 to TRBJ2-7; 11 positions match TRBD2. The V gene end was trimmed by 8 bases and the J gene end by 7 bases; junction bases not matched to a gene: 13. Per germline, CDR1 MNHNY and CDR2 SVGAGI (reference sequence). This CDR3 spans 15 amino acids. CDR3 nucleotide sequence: TGTGCCAGCTGCCTAGCGGGAGGCCCTGACCGGGAGCAGTACTTC. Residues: CASCLAGGPDREQYF.

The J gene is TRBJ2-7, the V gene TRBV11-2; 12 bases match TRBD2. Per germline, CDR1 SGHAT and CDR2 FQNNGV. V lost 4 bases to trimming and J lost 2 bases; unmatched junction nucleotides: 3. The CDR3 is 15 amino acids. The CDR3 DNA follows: TGTGCCAGCAGCTCCAGACTAGCGGGAGCCTACGAGCAGTACTTC. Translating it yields CASSSRLAGAYEQYF.

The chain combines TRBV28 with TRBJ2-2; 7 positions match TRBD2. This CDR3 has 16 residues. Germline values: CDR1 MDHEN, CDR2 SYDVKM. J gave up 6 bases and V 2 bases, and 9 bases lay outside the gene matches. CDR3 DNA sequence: TGTGCCAGCAGTTTACAGGATAGCCGGGGGGCCGGGGAGCTGTTTTTT. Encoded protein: CASSLQDSRGAGELFF.

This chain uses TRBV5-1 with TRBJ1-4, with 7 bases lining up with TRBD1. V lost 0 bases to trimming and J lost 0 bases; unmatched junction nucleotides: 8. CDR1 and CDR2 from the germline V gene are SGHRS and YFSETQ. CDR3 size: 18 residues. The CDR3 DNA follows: TGCGCCAGCAGCTTGGATGGGACAGCCATTTCAACTAATGAAAAACTGTTTTTT. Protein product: CASSLDGTAISTNEKLFF.

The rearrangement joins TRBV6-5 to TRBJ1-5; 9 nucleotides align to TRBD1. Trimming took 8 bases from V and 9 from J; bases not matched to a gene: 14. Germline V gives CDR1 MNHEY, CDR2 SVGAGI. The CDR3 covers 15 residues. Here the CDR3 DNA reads TGTGCCAGCGGCCCCACAGGGGGCATACTAGGGCCCCAGCATTTT. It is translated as CASGPTGGILGPQHF.

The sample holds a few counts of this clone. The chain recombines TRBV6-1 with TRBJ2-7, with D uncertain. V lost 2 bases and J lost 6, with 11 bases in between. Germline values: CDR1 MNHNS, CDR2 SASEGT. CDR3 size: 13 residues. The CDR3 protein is CASSEIGQREQYF. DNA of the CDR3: TGTGCCAGCAGTGAAATCGGCCAGCGCGAGCAGTACTTC.

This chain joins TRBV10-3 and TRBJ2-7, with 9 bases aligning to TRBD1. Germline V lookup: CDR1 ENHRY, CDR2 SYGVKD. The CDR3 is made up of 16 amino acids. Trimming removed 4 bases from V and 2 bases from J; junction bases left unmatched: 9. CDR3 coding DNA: TGTGCCATCAGTGGCCGGGACAGGGATCACCCCTACGAGCAGTACTTC. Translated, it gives CAISGRDRDHPYEQYF.